This record covers a single TCR beta chain. What it binds is unknown. The data were obtained in a study of cytomegalovirus exposure and HLA in healthy donors. Overall study findings and caveats: It was reportedly the case that the classifier diagnosed cytomegalovirus status with high specificity and sensitivity. Among TCR beta chains, those listed as cytomegalovirus-associated numbered approximately 150. In vitro assays verified that three CMV-associated chains recognized CMV antigens specifically. The tendency of first-cohort TCR clusters to co-occur in the 120 validation repertoires was the finding of a later analysis.

V trimming: 0 bases; J trimming: 8 bases; junction bases outside the gene matches: 3. From germline, CDR1 is SGDLS and CDR2 YYNGEE. The CDR3 covers 15 residues. Libraries were prepared by immunoSEQ multiplex PCR; TCRdb keeps only in-frame clonotypes and omits some of them. The data show some 150,000 clones, 80% to 90% seen once. The clonotype comes from a woman aged 18 to 35 in good health and CMV-seropositive. The chain recombines TRBV9 with TRBJ2-1; 12 positions agree with TRBD2. Sequences were obtained from PBMCs. The CDR3 loop is CASSVALAGGHEQFF. The CDR3 region has the DNA TGTGCCAGCAGCGTAGCTCTAGCGGGGGGGCATGAGCAGTTCTTC.